This TCR beta chain was identified during a study of T cell responses to AZD1222 COVID-19 vaccine. Study-wide results and limits: Unmutated variant regions are reportedly targeted by nearly half of spike-specific TCRs. Just a handful of AZD1222 recipients tested seropositive at baseline.

Points on this clone: Its specificity is not known.

V shed 4 bases and J shed 2 bases, with 11 bases lying between them. From germline, CDR1 is SGHVS and CDR2 FQNEAQ. The CDR3 runs to 14 residues. Clones were read by immunoSEQ multiplex PCR, and TCRdb kept only the in-frame ones, dropping some. Of more than 110,000 clones in the sample, around 90% are singletons; the top ten hold about 3%. The chain employs TRBV7-8 and TRBJ2-5, with D maybe TRBD1 (6 bases). Sequences were derived from peripheral blood, sampled on day 0 of AZD1222 vaccination. The origin of this receptor is an adult in good health. The CDR3 DNA follows: TGTGCCAGCAGCTCCAGAAGGGGGCAAGAGACCCAGTACTTC. Its translation: CASSSRRGQETQYF.